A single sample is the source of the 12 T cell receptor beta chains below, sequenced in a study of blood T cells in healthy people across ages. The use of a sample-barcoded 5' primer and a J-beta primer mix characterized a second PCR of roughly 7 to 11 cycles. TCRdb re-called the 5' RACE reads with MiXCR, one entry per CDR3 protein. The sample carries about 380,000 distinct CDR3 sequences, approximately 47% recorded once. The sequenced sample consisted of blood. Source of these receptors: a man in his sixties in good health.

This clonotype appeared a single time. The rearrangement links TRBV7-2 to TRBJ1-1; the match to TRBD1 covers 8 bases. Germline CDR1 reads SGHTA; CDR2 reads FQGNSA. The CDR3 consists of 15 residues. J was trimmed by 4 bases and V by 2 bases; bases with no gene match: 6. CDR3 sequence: CASSLWGQGATEAFF. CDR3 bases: TGTGCCAGCAGCTTATGGGGGCAGGGGGCCACTGAAGCTTTCTTT.

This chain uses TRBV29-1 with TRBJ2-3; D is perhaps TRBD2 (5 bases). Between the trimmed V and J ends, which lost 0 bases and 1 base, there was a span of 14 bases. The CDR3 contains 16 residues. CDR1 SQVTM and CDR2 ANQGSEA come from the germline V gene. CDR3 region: CSVEDPVGGRTDTQYF. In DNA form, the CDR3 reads TGCAGCGTTGAAGACCCCGTCGGCGGGCGCACAGATACGCAGTATTTT.

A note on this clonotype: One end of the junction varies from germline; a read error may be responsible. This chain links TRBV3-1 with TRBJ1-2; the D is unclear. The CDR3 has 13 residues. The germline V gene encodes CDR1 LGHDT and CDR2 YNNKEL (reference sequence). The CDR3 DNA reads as TGTGCCGGCAGCCCGAAGACAAGAAATGGCTACACCTTC. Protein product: CAGSPKTRNGYTF.

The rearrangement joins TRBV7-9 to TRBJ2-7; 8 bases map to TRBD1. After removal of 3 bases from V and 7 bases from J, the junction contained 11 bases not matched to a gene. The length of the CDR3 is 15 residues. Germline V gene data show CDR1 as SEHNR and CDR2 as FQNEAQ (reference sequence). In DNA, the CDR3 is TGTGCCAGCAGCTTCTCAGGGGGCTATTTCAATGAGCAGTACTTC. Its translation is CASSFSGGYFNEQYF.

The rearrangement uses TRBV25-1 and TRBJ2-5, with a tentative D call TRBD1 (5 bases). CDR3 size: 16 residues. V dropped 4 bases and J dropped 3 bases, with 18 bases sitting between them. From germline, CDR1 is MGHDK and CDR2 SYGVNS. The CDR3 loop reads CASSGWTRATKETQYF. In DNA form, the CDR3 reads TGTGCCAGCAGTGGATGGACACGGGCTACTAAAGAGACCCAGTACTTC.

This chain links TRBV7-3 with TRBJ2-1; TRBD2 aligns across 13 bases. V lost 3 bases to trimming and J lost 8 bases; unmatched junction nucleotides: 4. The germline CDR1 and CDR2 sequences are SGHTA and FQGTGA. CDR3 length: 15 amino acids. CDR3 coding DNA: TGTGCCAGCAGCTTCACTAGCGGGAGGGCCCATGAGCAGTTCTTC. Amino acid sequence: CASSFTSGRAHEQFF.

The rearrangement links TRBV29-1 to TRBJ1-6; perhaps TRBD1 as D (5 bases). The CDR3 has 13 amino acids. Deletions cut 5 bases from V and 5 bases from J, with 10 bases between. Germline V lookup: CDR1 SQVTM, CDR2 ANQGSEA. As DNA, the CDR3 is TGCAGCGTTCGGACAACCAATAATTCACCCCTCCACTTT. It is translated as CSVRTTNNSPLHF.

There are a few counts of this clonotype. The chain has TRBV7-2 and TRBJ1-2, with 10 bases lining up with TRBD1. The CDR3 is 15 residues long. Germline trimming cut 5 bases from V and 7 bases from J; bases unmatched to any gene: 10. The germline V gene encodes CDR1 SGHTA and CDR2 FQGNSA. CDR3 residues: CASSPSTGGVTGYTF. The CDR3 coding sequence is TGTGCCAGCAGCCCCTCGACAGGGGGCGTCACTGGCTACACCTTC.

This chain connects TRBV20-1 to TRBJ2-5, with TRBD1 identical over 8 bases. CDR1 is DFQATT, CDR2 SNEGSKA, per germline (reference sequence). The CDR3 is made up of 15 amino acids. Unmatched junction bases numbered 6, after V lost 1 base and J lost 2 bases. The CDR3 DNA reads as TGCAGTGCTAGAGGGTTAAACAGGGGGCAAGAGACCCAGTACTTC. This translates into CSARGLNRGQETQYF.

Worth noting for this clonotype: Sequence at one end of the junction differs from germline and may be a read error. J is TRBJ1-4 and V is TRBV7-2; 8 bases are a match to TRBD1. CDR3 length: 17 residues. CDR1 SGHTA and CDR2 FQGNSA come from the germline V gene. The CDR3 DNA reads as TGTGTCAGCAGCCCTGAGGGGGCAGGGGGCTCTTGGGAAAAACTGTTTTTT. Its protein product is CVSSPEGAGGSWEKLFF.

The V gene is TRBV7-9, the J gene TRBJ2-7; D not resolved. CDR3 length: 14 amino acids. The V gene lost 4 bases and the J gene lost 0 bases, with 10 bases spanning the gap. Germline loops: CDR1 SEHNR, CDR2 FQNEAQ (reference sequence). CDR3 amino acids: CASSSDVLSYEQYF. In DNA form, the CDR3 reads TGTGCCAGCAGCTCGGACGTCCTCTCCTACGAGCAGTACTTC.

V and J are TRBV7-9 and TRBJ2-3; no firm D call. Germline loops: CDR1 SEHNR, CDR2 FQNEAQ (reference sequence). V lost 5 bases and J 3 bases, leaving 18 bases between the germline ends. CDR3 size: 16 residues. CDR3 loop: CASSKKGAESTDTQYF. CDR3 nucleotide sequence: TGTGCCAGCAGCAAAAAGGGTGCGGAATCGACAGATACGCAGTATTTT.